Sequencing of this TCR beta chain was carried out in a study of blood T cell repertoires in COVID-19. Study overall: The United States, Italy and Spain were the sources of the acute and convalescent COVID-19 samples.

V lost 5 bases to trimming and J lost 0 bases, with 4 bases between them. The germline gives CDR1 KGHDR, CDR2 SFDVKD. The CDR3 sequence is 14 residues long. In the authors' workflow: Estimation of nucleated cell counts relied on the amplification of reference gene primers. Repertoires were generated with immunoSEQ multiplex PCR, while TCRdb's copy carries only in-frame clones and drops some. V, J and clone size were drawn from that table, and D and trimming were deduced from the DNA. The sample comprises 240,000 or so clones, around 88% of which are singletons, and more than 2% rests with the top ten. All enrollees were roughly 18 to 89 years old and from roughly 22 US areas. Recovered Cohort 3 donors showed two negative PCRs, clearance, or symptom resolution.

The sequencing input was PBMCs or T cells enriched from blood (not recorded which). The clonotype comes from a woman in her forties or fifties who had recovered from COVID-19. This chain uses TRBV24-1 with TRBJ2-6; D not certain. This CDR3 is CATSVNSGANVLTF. The CDR3 nucleotides are TGTGCCACCAGTGTAAACTCTGGGGCCAACGTCCTGACTTTC.